Below, 18 T cell receptor beta chains from the same sample are listed, as sequenced in a study of identical twins (dated by TCRdb to the mid-2010s). Library prep was done by 5' RACE. The sample was run on an Illumina HiSeq 2000. The public reads were reprocessed in TCRdb via fastp at Q25 and MiXCR, keeping in-frame beta chains. Under each unique CDR3 protein, matching rows form one entry showing the most common genes and DNA. Recorded for this sample are 600,000 to 700,000 distinct CDR3 sequences; 21% of them occurred a single time. The top ten constitute 4% to 5.5% of the sample. The same sample was also studied in work on T cells expressing NK-cell markers.

Sequenced: PBMCs. These receptors came from a woman between 18 and 29 years old in good health.

This clonotype was counted a few times. V gene TRBV12-3 or TRBV12-4 combines with J gene TRBJ1-1; a weak D match, TRBD1 (6 bases). This CDR3 is 15 amino acids long. The V gene lost 7 bases and the J gene lost 0 bases, with 15 bases spanning the gap. The CDR3 spells CASIRIGGLNTEAFF. The CDR3 region has the DNA TGTGCCAGCATTAGGATTGGGGGGCTGAACACTGAAGCTTTCTTT.

This clonotype was observed at least ten times. V usage is TRBV5-1 and J usage is TRBJ2-3, with D tentatively TRBD2 (6 bases). V was cut by 0 bases and J by 1 base, with 9 bases left in between. The length of the CDR3 is 15 residues. The germline V gene has CDR1 SGHRS and CDR2 YFSETQ. For the CDR3, the DNA is TGCGCCAGCAGCTTGGCGGGAGTTGGCACAGATACGCAGTATTTT. This sequence encodes CASSLAGVGTDTQYF. Complete variable domain (other parts from reference TRBV5-1 and TRBJ2-3): KAGVTQTPRYLIKTRGQQVTLSCSPISGHRSVSWYQQTPGQGLQFLFEYFSETQRNKGNFPGRFSGRQFSNSRSEMNVSTLELGDSALYLCASSLAGVGTDTQYFGPGTRLTVL.

In its sample, this clonotype was seen many times. The chain employs TRBV5-6 and TRBJ2-7, with D possibly TRBD1 on 6 matching bases. The CDR3 spans 15 residues. The V end was cut by 1 base, the J end by 3 bases, with 14 bases between. Per germline, CDR1 SGHDT and CDR2 YYEEEE. Here the CDR3 reads CASSLLMAGVYEQYF. CDR3 nucleotide sequence: TGTGCCAGCAGCTTGCTGATGGCAGGGGTCTACGAGCAGTACTTC.

This chain links TRBV12-3 or TRBV12-4 with TRBJ2-1, with unresolved D. Trimming took off 8 bases at V and 1 base at J, with 9 bases between the two ends. This CDR3 spans 13 amino acids. The CDR3 DNA sequence: TGTGCCAGCGAAAAGAGGTCCTACAATGAGCAGTTCTTC. As protein: CASEKRSYNEQFF.

The chain combines TRBV29-1 with TRBJ2-6; D is unresolved. Germline V gene data show CDR1 as SQVTM and CDR2 as ANQGSEA. V was cut by 4 bases and J by 4 bases, with 14 bases left in between. This CDR3 has 15 residues. CDR3 DNA sequence: TGCAGCGTTGCCCCGGGTCTTGGGGGGGCCAACGTCCTGACTTTC. Translating gives CSVAPGLGGANVLTF.

In its sample, this clonotype was seen many times. CDR3 amino acids: CASSLRTGASGELFF. In DNA form, the CDR3 reads TGTGCCAGCAGTCTCCGGACAGGGGCCTCCGGGGAGCTGTTTTTT. This chain connects TRBV12-3 or TRBV12-4 to TRBJ2-2, with 9 nucleotides matching TRBD1. The CDR3 is made up of 15 amino acids. J was trimmed by 6 bases and V by 5 bases; bases with no gene match: 7.

V and J are TRBV7-9 and TRBJ2-5, with D uncertain. Trimming left V 7 bases short and J 2 bases short, with 11 bases between. The CDR3 covers 13 residues. Germline V CDR1 and CDR2: SEHNR, FQNEAQ (reference sequence). DNA of the CDR3: TGTGCCAGCAAGTCCGAGACTCAAGAGACCCAGTACTTC. Protein sequence: CASKSETQETQYF.

The J gene is TRBJ2-7, the V gene TRBV5-5, with D unclear. The V gene's germline CDR1 is SGHKS and CDR2 YYEKEE (reference sequence). V was cut by 0 bases and J by 7 bases, with 14 bases left in between. The CDR3 is 14 amino acids. As DNA, the CDR3 is TGTGCCAGCAGCTTGGCCGCGGATTCCGGGGAGCAGTACTTC. Its protein is CASSLAADSGEQYF.

The gene calls are TRBV20-1 and TRBJ2-2, with unresolved D. This CDR3 has 12 residues. CDR1 is DFQATT and CDR2 is SNEGSKA in the germline V gene (reference sequence). V was cut by 4 bases and J by 8 bases, with 11 bases left in between. CDR3 nucleotides: TGCAGTGCTACAGACACCGTTGGGGAGCTGTTTTTT. Protein product: CSATDTVGELFF.

This clonotype came up once. This chain joins TRBV5-6 and TRBJ2-7; D may be TRBD2 (6 bases). V was clipped by 7 bases and J by 5 bases, with 16 bases between them. Per the germline V gene, CDR1 is SGHDT and CDR2 is YYEEEE. The CDR3 is 13 residues long. CDR3 sequence: CASRRGPQNEQYF. CDR3 sequence (DNA): TGTGCCAGCCGGAGGGGTCCTCAGAACGAGCAGTACTTC.

This chain connects TRBV11-2 to TRBJ2-3; 10 bases align to TRBD1. In germline, CDR1 is SGHAT, CDR2 FQNNGV. The CDR3 consists of 19 residues. J lost 8 bases, V lost 3 bases, and 20 bases had no gene match. The chain's CDR3 is CASSFRDRGPLARSSTQYF. DNA for the CDR3: TGTGCCAGCAGCTTCCGGGACAGGGGCCCCCTAGCGCGAAGTAGTACGCAGTATTTT.

The gene calls are TRBV5-1 and TRBJ1-2; D is uncertain. Trimming cost V 2 bases and J 4 bases, with 18 bases left between them. The CDR3 loop spans 16 amino acids. Germline V gives CDR1 SGHRS, CDR2 YFSETQ. The CDR3 DNA sequence: TGCGCCAGCAGCTTCTTGACGTCAAGCCCTTCCTATGGCTACACCTTC. Translation: CASSFLTSSPSYGYTF.

This clonotype showed up many times. The chain uses TRBV20-1 and TRBJ2-5; D call uncertain. The CDR3 contains 14 residues. V dropped 0 bases and J dropped 9 bases, with 17 bases sitting between them. Germline V gene lookup returns CDR1 DFQATT and CDR2 SNEGSKA (reference sequence). The CDR3 loop reads CSARDLDGAKAQYF. DNA for the CDR3: TGCAGTGCTAGAGATCTGGACGGCGCAAAGGCCCAGTACTTC.

This clonotype was picked up a small number of times. This chain joins TRBV12-3 or TRBV12-4 and TRBJ2-1, with 10 positions matching TRBD2. The CDR3 is made up of 17 amino acids. V lost 6 bases to trimming and J lost 8 bases; unmatched junction nucleotides: 16. The CDR3 bases are TGTGCCAGCAGCCGCACCGGGTCTAGCGGGAGTGACCATGAGCAGTTCTTC. This gives the protein CASSRTGSSGSDHEQFF.

This chain uses TRBV20-1 with TRBJ2-3; 9 bases are a match to TRBD1. Per the germline V gene, CDR1 is DFQATT and CDR2 is SNEGSKA (reference sequence). The CDR3 consists of 15 residues. V lost 3 bases to trimming and J lost 0 bases; unmatched junction nucleotides: 4. The CDR3 bases are TGCAGTGCTAGCAGGACAGGGGTTAGCACAGATACGCAGTATTTT. Protein: CSASRTGVSTDTQYF.

The CDR3 protein is CASSLSHGGGGPNEQFF. The DNA for the CDR3 is TGTGCCAGCAGTTTGTCCCATGGGGGCGGGGGCCCCAATGAGCAGTTCTTC. The chain links TRBV12-3 or TRBV12-4 to TRBJ2-1; tentative D call: TRBD2 (7 bases). Trimming cost V 3 bases and J 6 bases, with 21 bases left between them. This CDR3 is 17 amino acids long.

This clonotype was detected only a few times. This sequence joins TRBV6-5 and TRBJ2-1; D is possibly TRBD2 (7 bases). The CDR3 contains 12 residues. In germline, CDR1 is MNHEY, CDR2 SVGAGI. The germline V and J ends were trimmed by 8 bases and 7 bases, with 12 bases remaining between them. The DNA for the CDR3 is TGTGCCAGCCGCGGGGGCTGGAATGAGCAGTTCTTC. Protein product: CASRGGWNEQFF.

The chain employs TRBV10-3 and TRBJ1-4; D remains unclear. Germline lookup yields CDR1 ENHRY and CDR2 SYGVKD. CDR3 length: 13 residues. Deletions cut 5 bases from V and 6 bases from J, with 10 bases between. Written as DNA, the CDR3 is TGTGCCATCAGTCGGGCGTTGGATGAAAAACTGTTTTTT. This sequence encodes CAISRALDEKLFF.